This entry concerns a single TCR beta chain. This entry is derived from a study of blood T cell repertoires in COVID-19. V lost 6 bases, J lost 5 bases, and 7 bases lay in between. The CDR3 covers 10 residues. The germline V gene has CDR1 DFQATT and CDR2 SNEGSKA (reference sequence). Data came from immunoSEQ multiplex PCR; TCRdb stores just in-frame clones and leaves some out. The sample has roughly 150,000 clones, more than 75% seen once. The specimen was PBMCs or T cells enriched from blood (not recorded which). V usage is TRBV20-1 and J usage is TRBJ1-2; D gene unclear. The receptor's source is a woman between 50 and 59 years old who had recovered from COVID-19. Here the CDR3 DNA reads TGCAGTGCCGTCGGTTATGGCTACACCTTC. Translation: CSAVGYGYTF.